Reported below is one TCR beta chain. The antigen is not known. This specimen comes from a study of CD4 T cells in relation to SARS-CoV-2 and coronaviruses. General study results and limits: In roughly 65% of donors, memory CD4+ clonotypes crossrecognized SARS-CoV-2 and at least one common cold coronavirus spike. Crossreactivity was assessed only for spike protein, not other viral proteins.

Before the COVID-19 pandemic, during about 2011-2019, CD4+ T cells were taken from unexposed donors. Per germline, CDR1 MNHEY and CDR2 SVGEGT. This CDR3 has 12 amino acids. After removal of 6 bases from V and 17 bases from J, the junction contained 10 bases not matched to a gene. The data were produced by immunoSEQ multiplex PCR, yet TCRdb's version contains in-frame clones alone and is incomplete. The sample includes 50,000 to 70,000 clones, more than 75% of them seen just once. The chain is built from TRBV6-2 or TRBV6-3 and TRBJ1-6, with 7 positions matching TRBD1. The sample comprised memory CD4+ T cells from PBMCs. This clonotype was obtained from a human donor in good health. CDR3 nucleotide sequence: TGTGCCAGCAGCTGGGTACAGGGGAGGATCCACTTT. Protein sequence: CASSWVQGRIHF.